There are many counts of the clone carrying this TCR beta chain. The data belong to a study of T cells in Graves' hyperthyroidism and ophthalmopathy. TCR beta CDR3 regions were amplified from RNA. First-round RT-PCR of the TCR CDR3 relied on the HTBI primer set. From the multiplex PCR reads, TCRdb called clonotypes with MiXCR, one entry per CDR3 protein. This table holds more than 350,000 distinct CDR3 sequences, about 18% found once. This CDR3 comprises 13 residues. The germline V gene has CDR1 SGDLS and CDR2 YYNGEE. V lost 4 bases to trimming and J lost 5 bases, with 10 bases between them. Diagnosis rested on symptoms, serum thyroxine and TRAb, thyroid ultrasound, and orbital computed tomography.

This TCR was recovered from a woman aged 25 to 39 with Graves' hyperthyroidism that later progressed to Graves' ophthalmopathy. The sample consisted of blood. The gene calls are TRBV9 and TRBJ1-5; D is unresolved. The CDR3 nucleotides are TGTGCCAGCAGCCAATCGGTGGATCAGCCCCAGCATTTT. The encoded protein is CASSQSVDQPQHF.